Shown below are 28 T cell receptor beta chains from a single sample sequenced in a study of T cell responses to AZD1222 COVID-19 vaccine. Data came from immunoSEQ multiplex PCR; TCRdb stores just in-frame clones and leaves some out. The sample gives 160,000 or so clones, roughly 94% of which show up once; under 1.2% is in the top ten. Here the sequenced sample was peripheral blood, taken 28 days after the second AZD1222 dose. These TCRs come from an adult who received the AZD1222 COVID-19 vaccine.

J is TRBJ2-7 and V is TRBV20-1; no definite D call. CDR3 length equals 11 residues. In germline, CDR1 is DFQATT, CDR2 SNEGSKA (reference sequence). Trimming took off 7 bases at V and 6 bases at J, with 13 bases between the two ends. CDR3 region: CSGARSSEQYF. For the CDR3, the DNA is TGCAGTGGGGCCAGGTCGTCCGAGCAGTACTTC.

The chain uses TRBV30 and TRBJ1-6; TRBD1 matches at 8 bases. CDR1 and CDR2 from the germline V gene are GTSNPN and SVGIG (reference sequence). The trim removed 5 bases at V and 10 bases at J, leaving 13 bases unmatched. CDR3 size: 15 residues. CDR3 sequence reads: CAWGLTTGERSPLHF. The CDR3, as DNA: TGTGCCTGGGGGCTTACGACAGGGGAGAGATCACCCCTCCACTTT.

This clone appeared a single time. The V call is TRBV3-1 (or the pseudogene TRBV3-2), the J call TRBJ2-7; possibly TRBD1 for D (5 bases). V lost 6 bases and J lost 6, with 12 bases in between. The CDR3 totals 12 residues. Germline V gene lookup returns CDR1 LGHDT and CDR2 YNNKEL (reference sequence). In DNA, the CDR3 is TGTGCCAGCAGTCAACAGGTATCCGAGCAGTACTTC. The encoded protein is CASSQQVSEQYF.

V is TRBV2 and J is TRBJ1-1; D remains unclear. V was pared by 5 bases and J by 8 bases, with 18 bases between. This CDR3 region has 14 residues. Per germline, CDR1 SNHLY and CDR2 FYNNEI. The CDR3 DNA follows: TGTGCCAGCAGTAAAACCCGGCGGGGTTTCGAAGCTTTCTTT. It specifies CASSKTRRGFEAFF.

The CDR3 DNA is TGTGCCAGCGGTCTTAGCAGGGGGTGGCCTGAAGCTTTCTTT. Amino acid sequence: CASGLSRGWPEAFF. This rearrangement joins TRBV2 to TRBJ1-1, with 7 bases aligning to TRBD1. Germline CDR1 is SNHLY and CDR2 is FYNNEI. With 8 bases clipped from V and 6 bases from J, the junction kept 12 bases outside the gene matches. The CDR3 runs 14 residues.

The V and J genes are TRBV7-3 and TRBJ2-1; 9 bases are shared with TRBD1. Trimming removed 5 bases from V and 10 bases from J; junction bases left unmatched: 9. Germline CDR1 SGHTA, CDR2 FQGTGA. The CDR3 has 14 amino acids. The CDR3 DNA is TGTGCCAGCAGCCCCTTGGACAGGGGTGGCGAGCAGTTCTTC. Its translation: CASSPLDRGGEQFF. Complete variable domain (other parts from reference TRBV7-3 and TRBJ2-1): GAGVSQTPSNKVTEKGKYVELRCDPISGHTALYWYRQSLGQGPEFLIYFQGTGAADDSGLPNDRFFAVRPEGSVSTLKIQRTERGDSAVYLCASSPLDRGGEQFFGPGTRLTVL.

This clone was picked up one time. The chain is built from TRBV2 and TRBJ2-3; 11 bases are a match to TRBD2. Trimming removed 6 bases from V and 5 bases from J; junction bases left unmatched: 10. CDR1 is SNHLY, CDR2 FYNNEI, per germline. The CDR3 contains 16 residues. CDR3 sequence: CASSVAGGRYVDTQYF. In DNA form, the CDR3 reads TGTGCCAGCAGCGTAGCGGGGGGGCGTTATGTAGATACGCAGTATTTT.

This chain joins TRBV3-1 (or the pseudogene TRBV3-2) and TRBJ1-2; D perhaps matches TRBD1 (5 bases). Germline V gene lookup returns CDR1 LGHDT and CDR2 YNNKEL (reference sequence). The CDR3 consists of 13 residues. Deletions cut 4 bases from V and 8 bases from J, with 14 bases between. The CDR3 nucleotides read TGTGCCAGCAGCCCTTACAGGAGTTGGGGCTACACCTTC. Translating gives CASSPYRSWGYTF.

CDR3 residues: CASSSPSGGVHRQYF. The CDR3 DNA sequence: TGTGCCAGCAGTTCTCCTAGCGGGGGTGTCCATCGGCAGTACTTC. The chain joins TRBV2 to TRBJ2-7, with 10 bases matching TRBD2. This CDR3 region has 15 residues. Germline V CDR1 and CDR2: SNHLY, FYNNEI. V trimming: 5 bases; J trimming: 9 bases; junction bases outside the gene matches: 13.

This chain joins TRBV9 and TRBJ1-4, with unresolved D. CDR3 length: 16 amino acids. V lost 0 bases to trimming and J lost 7 bases, with 16 bases between them. Germline-derived CDR1 and CDR2 are SGDLS and YYNGEE. Here the CDR3 reads CASSVGEVGSGEKLFF. CDR3 sequence (DNA): TGTGCCAGCAGCGTAGGTGAGGTCGGCAGTGGTGAAAAACTGTTTTTT.

The V gene is TRBV5-1, the J gene TRBJ1-1; D gene uncertain. Trimming removed 0 bases from V and 1 base from J, with 7 bases in between. Germline V gene sequence: CDR1 SGHRS, CDR2 YFSETQ. The CDR3 runs 14 residues. The CDR3: CASSLAVKNTEAFF. The DNA of the CDR3 is TGCGCCAGCAGCTTGGCAGTTAAGAACACTGAAGCTTTCTTT.

The chain recombines TRBV18 with TRBJ1-5; no firm D call. Trimming took off 3 bases at V and 4 bases at J, with 13 bases between the two ends. The germline CDR1 and CDR2 sequences are KGHSH and LQKENI. This CDR3 contains 15 residues. The CDR3 region is CASSPVAGMNQPQHF. CDR3 coding DNA: TGTGCCAGCTCACCGGTCGCGGGGATGAATCAGCCCCAGCATTTT.

The chain is built from TRBV7-9 and TRBJ1-5; D uncertain. The CDR3 runs 12 residues. Germline V gene sequence: CDR1 SEHNR, CDR2 FQNEAQ (reference sequence). Between the trimmed V and J ends, which lost 5 bases and 6 bases, there was a span of 8 bases. The CDR3 nucleotides read TGTGCCAGCAGCCGGGAGGGTCAGCCCCAGCATTTT. Encoded protein: CASSREGQPQHF.

The genes are TRBV3-1 (or the pseudogene TRBV3-2) and TRBJ1-2; a weak D match, TRBD1 (5 bases). Germline V gene lookup returns CDR1 LGHDT and CDR2 YNNKEL (reference sequence). The CDR3 is made up of 12 amino acids. V dropped 1 base and J dropped 9 bases, with 9 bases sitting between them. The CDR3: CASSQAAGSYTF. In nucleotides, the CDR3 is TGTGCCAGCAGCCAAGCTGCAGGGAGCTACACCTTC.

This clone showed up just once. The chain has TRBV4-1 and TRBJ1-2; D perhaps matches TRBD1 (5 bases). Germline V gene data show CDR1 as MGHRA and CDR2 as YSYEKL. The CDR3 totals 13 residues. Trimming pared 0 bases from V and 8 bases from J, leaving 10 bases between. CDR3 sequence reads: CASSQDPGDGYTF. The CDR3 DNA sequence: TGCGCCAGCAGCCAAGATCCTGGGGACGGCTACACCTTC.

The chain joins TRBV13 to TRBJ1-6, with D possibly TRBD1 on 5 matching bases. V lost 0 bases and J 5 bases, leaving 8 bases between the germline ends. CDR3 length: 15 residues. CDR1 PRHDT and CDR2 FYEKMQ come from the germline V gene (reference sequence). As DNA, the CDR3 is TGTGCCAGCAGCTTAGGCGACAGAGATAATTCACCCCTCCACTTT. Residues: CASSLGDRDNSPLHF.

This clone was detected only a few times. The chain carries TRBV4-1 and TRBJ1-4; D unclear. This CDR3 has 15 residues. V gave up 0 bases and J gave up 0 bases, with 5 bases separating them. CDR1 MGHRA and CDR2 YSYEKL come from the germline V gene. The DNA for the CDR3 is TGCGCCAGCAGCCAAGATAGGTCAACTAATGAAAAACTGTTTTTT. Translated: CASSQDRSTNEKLFF.

J is TRBJ2-3 and V is TRBV18; 9 positions match TRBD1. J gave up 4 bases and V 3 bases, and 8 bases lay outside the gene matches. Germline V lookup: CDR1 KGHSH, CDR2 LQKENI. This CDR3 comprises 16 residues. This chain's CDR3 is CASSPYRTGASDTQYF. The CDR3 DNA sequence: TGTGCCAGCTCACCTTACCGGACAGGGGCTTCAGATACGCAGTATTTT.

This chain links TRBV3-1 (or the pseudogene TRBV3-2) with TRBJ2-3, with a tentative D call TRBD1 (5 bases). Looked up from germline, CDR1 is LGHDT and CDR2 is YNNKEL (reference sequence). The CDR3 extends over 16 amino acids. V was pared by 0 bases and J by 2 bases, with 12 bases between. The CDR3 region is CASSQEYDSSTDTQYF. The DNA for the CDR3 is TGTGCCAGCAGCCAAGAATACGACAGCTCCACAGATACGCAGTATTTT.

The chain joins TRBV21-1 to TRBJ1-3; the table names TRBD1, a call not compared with the DNA. TRBV21-1 is classified as a pseudogene. This CDR3 has 16 residues. The CDR3 region has the DNA TGTGCCAGCAGCAAACCCCTCAGGCTCTCTGGAAACACCATATATTTT. This gives the protein CASSKPLRLSGNTIYF.

The gene calls are TRBV6-2 or TRBV6-3 and TRBJ2-2; tentatively, D is TRBD2 (6 bases). Germline V lookup: CDR1 MNHEY, CDR2 SVGEGT. Trimming took 2 bases from V and 6 from J, leaving 13 bases between them. The CDR3 runs 15 residues. The CDR3 region is CASSYDETSPGELFF. The CDR3 DNA follows: TGTGCCAGCAGTTACGATGAGACTAGTCCCGGGGAGCTGTTTTTT.

The chain uses TRBV29-1 and TRBJ1-1; D perhaps matches TRBD1 (6 bases). V lost 7 bases, J lost 2 bases, and 17 bases lay in between. CDR3 length equals 14 residues. From germline, CDR1 is SQVTM and CDR2 ANQGSEA. The CDR3 DNA reads as TGCAGCGCTCGAAGGTCTGGGGGCAACACTGAAGCTTTCTTT. Its protein product is CSARRSGGNTEAFF. The complete variable domain, with remaining parts taken from reference TRBV29-1 and TRBJ1-1, reads SAVISQKPSRDICQRGTSLTIQCQVDSQVTMMFWYRQQPGQSLTLIATANQGSEATYESGFVIDKFPISRPNLTFSTLTVSNMSPEDSSIYLCSARRSGGNTEAFFGQGTRLTVV.

The V and J genes are TRBV10-2 and TRBJ1-6, with D perhaps TRBD1 (5 bases). The germline gives CDR1 WSHSY, CDR2 SAAADI. The CDR3 is 13 amino acids. Trimming shortened V by 5 bases and J by 9 bases, and 11 bases separated the two germline ends. This CDR3 is CASSTQQASPLHF. The CDR3 region has the DNA TGCGCCAGCAGTACTCAACAGGCTTCACCCCTCCACTTT.

This clone was counted once. The gene calls are TRBV6-5 and TRBJ1-2; 8 nucleotides line up with TRBD1. Germline V gene data show CDR1 as MNHEY and CDR2 as SVGAGI. The CDR3 spans 15 residues. V shed 0 bases, J shed 4 bases, and the junction held 4 bases outside the gene matches. CDR3 coding DNA: TGTGCCAGCAGTTACTCGACAGGGGAGTCCTATGGCTACACCTTC. Its translation is CASSYSTGESYGYTF.

With regard to this clone: The sample has other DNA sequences that encode this CDR3 too. This chain links TRBV3-1 (or the pseudogene TRBV3-2) with TRBJ1-4; perhaps TRBD1 as D (5 bases). Germline V gene sequence: CDR1 LGHDT, CDR2 YNNKEL (reference sequence). This CDR3 region has 14 residues. Trimming took 1 base from V and 6 from J, leaving 9 bases between them. This chain's CDR3 is CASSQVGGDEKLFF. The CDR3 bases are TGTGCCAGCAGCCAAGTGGGGGGGGATGAAAAACTGTTTTTT.

The V and J genes are TRBV27 and TRBJ2-2; a weak D match, TRBD1 (6 bases). This CDR3 contains 14 residues. Germline V gene sequence: CDR1 MNHEY, CDR2 SMNVEV (reference sequence). The germline V and J ends were trimmed by 5 bases and 1 base, with 8 bases remaining between them. DNA of the CDR3: TGTGCCAGCAGTCAGGACAGGAACACCGGGGAGCTGTTTTTT. Protein: CASSQDRNTGELFF.

The chain couples TRBV19 to TRBJ1-1; a possible D gene is TRBD1 (5 bases). The germline V gene encodes CDR1 LNHDA and CDR2 SQIVND (reference sequence). Trimming cost V 7 bases and J 0 bases, with 12 bases left between them. The CDR3 is made up of 14 amino acids. The CDR3 sequence is CASTKQALNTEAFF. CDR3 DNA sequence: TGTGCCAGTACCAAACAGGCCCTGAACACTGAAGCTTTCTTT.

The V and J genes are TRBV3-1 (or the pseudogene TRBV3-2) and TRBJ2-1; 9 bases agree with TRBD1. The CDR3 sequence is 15 residues long. After removal of 3 bases from V and 10 bases from J, the junction contained 10 bases not matched to a gene. Germline CDR1 LGHDT, CDR2 YNNKEL (reference sequence). The CDR3 region is CASSHLRRQGVEQFF. CDR3 sequence (DNA): TGTGCCAGCAGCCATCTCCGGAGACAGGGGGTCGAGCAGTTCTTC.